This is a list of T cell receptor beta chains from one sample in a study of molecular identifiers for immune sequencing clone quantification. MiXCR was run by TCRdb on the PCR reads, yielding one entry per CDR3 protein. The sample includes under 350,000 distinct CDR3 sequences, roughly a quarter seen only once; the top ten take about 0.74%. The source material was naive CD8+ T cells from blood, with Jurkat cell RNA spiked in. The receptor source for this set is a human donor in good health. Some libraries in this study had Jurkat cell RNA spiked in. Each CDR3 is given with its conserved first and last residue. The D gene is left open where the match is weak. Only part of the rows carry a size: once, few, many, or a class if the clone is expanded.

clone_size	v_call	cdr3_length	j_call	d_call	cdr3_aa	cdr3_nt
.	TRBV12-3/TRBV12-4	20	TRBJ2-6	TRBD1	CASSFRFPGQGISGANVLTF	TGTGCCAGCAGTTTTAGGTTCCCGGGACAGGGGATCTCTGGGGCCAACGTCCTGACTTTC
many	TRBV29-1	15	TRBJ2-3	.	CSVEDRLHGTDTQYF	TGCAGCGTTGAAGATCGCCTCCACGGCACAGATACGCAGTATTTT
many	TRBV7-6	15	TRBJ2-3	.	CASSFNAEGTDTQYF	TGTGCCAGCAGCTTCAACGCGGAGGGTACAGATACGCAGTATTTT
few	TRBV7-2	16	TRBJ1-1	.	CASSYEGPGVGTEAFF	TGTGCCAGCAGCTACGAAGGGCCGGGGGTAGGGACTGAAGCTTTCTTT
few	TRBV12-3/TRBV12-4	16	TRBJ2-1	.	CAVAGRREGPYNEQFF	TGTGCCGTGGCCGGTCGCAGGGAAGGGCCTTACAATGAGCAGTTCTTC
many	TRBV12-3/TRBV12-4	17	TRBJ1-3	.	CASSSTIGAHAGNTIYF	TGTGCCAGCAGTTCGACAATAGGAGCACATGCTGGAAACACCATATATTTT
many	TRBV5-1	16	TRBJ1-3	.	CASSLAAGASGNTIYF	TGCGCCAGCAGCTTGGCGGCGGGGGCCTCTGGAAACACCATATATTTT
.	TRBV6-5	16	TRBJ2-6	.	CASGYSSLYGANVLTF	TGTGCCAGCGGTTACTCGTCCCTCTATGGGGCCAACGTCCTGACTTTC
.	TRBV6-2/TRBV6-3	16	TRBJ1-2	.	CASRTLDSRFNYGYTF	TGTGCCAGCAGGACTCTAGACAGCCGATTTAACTATGGCTACACCTTC
many	TRBV7-6	16	TRBJ2-3	.	CASSLANLADTDTQYF	TGTGCCAGCAGCTTAGCGAACTTGGCGGATACAGATACGCAGTATTTT
many	TRBV29-1	13	TRBJ2-3	TRBD1	CSVDGQGEDTQYF	TGCAGCGTTGACGGACAGGGCGAAGATACGCAGTATTTT
.	TRBV27	18	TRBJ1-6	TRBD1	CASSFFTFGQGAPSPLHF	TGTGCCAGCAGTTTTTTTACCTTTGGACAGGGGGCTCCATCACCCCTCCACTTT
.	TRBV3-1	17	TRBJ2-5	.	CASSQDPFPSPEETQYF	TGTGCCAGCAGCCAAGATCCGTTTCCATCCCCCGAAGAGACCCAGTACTTC
few	TRBV7-9	16	TRBJ1-2	TRBD1	CASSREGQGLNYGYTF	TGTGCCAGCAGCCGCGAGGGACAGGGCCTAAACTATGGCTACACCTTC
many	TRBV2	13	TRBJ1-2	TRBD1	CASSGQGNYGYTF	TGTGCCAGCAGTGGACAGGGAAACTATGGCTACACCTTC
many	TRBV13	15	TRBJ2-3	.	CASSSKGINTDTQYF	TGTGCCAGCAGCTCCAAGGGGATTAACACAGATACGCAGTATTTT
many	TRBV7-2	16	TRBJ2-3	TRBD2	CASSSTSGITTDTQYF	TGTGCCAGCAGCTCGACTAGCGGGATCACCACAGATACGCAGTATTTT
.	TRBV12-3/TRBV12-4	14	TRBJ2-1	TRBD1	CASSQTGGTNEQFF	TGTGCCAGCAGTCAGACAGGGGGCACAAATGAGCAGTTCTTC
once	TRBV6-2/TRBV6-3	15	TRBJ2-1	TRBD2	CASRPLAGGFGEQFF	TGTGCCAGCAGACCCCTAGCGGGGGGCTTTGGTGAGCAGTTCTTC
.	TRBV7-9	15	TRBJ2-5	.	CASSLIPQSQETQYF	TGTGCCAGCAGCTTAATCCCACAGAGCCAAGAGACCCAGTACTTC
many	TRBV5-1	16	TRBJ1-1	TRBD1	CASSLGDRGVNTEAFF	TGCGCCAGCAGCTTGGGGGACAGGGGGGTGAACACTGAAGCTTTCTTT
few	TRBV13	19	TRBJ2-6	.	CASSPRSGGSFSGANVLTF	TGTGCCAGCAGCCCACGATCCGGGGGCTCCTTCTCTGGGGCCAACGTCCTGACTTTC
many	TRBV4-2	13	TRBJ2-1	TRBD1	CASSADRAYEQFF	TGTGCCAGCAGCGCCGACAGGGCCTATGAGCAGTTCTTC
few	TRBV7-9	16	TRBJ1-4	.	CASSLASSGRGEKLFF	TGTGCCAGCAGCTTAGCGAGTTCAGGGCGGGGTGAAAAACTGTTTTTT
.	TRBV12-3/TRBV12-4	14	TRBJ1-2	.	CASSLAAGDYGYAF	TGTGCCAGCAGTTTAGCGGCAGGGGACTATGGCTACGCCTTC
few	TRBV2	15	TRBJ2-2	TRBD2	CASSDPPGGAGELFF	TGTGCCAGCAGCGATCCCCCCGGGGGGGCCGGGGAGCTGTTTTTT